This T cell receptor beta chain was profiled in a study of shared clonotypes between healthy human individuals (dated by TCRdb to the early 2020s). About the full investigation: The cohort comprised a couple of women and a few men aged 18 to 49 years. For each donor, three plates each were used for CD4 naive and CD4 memory, two plates were used for CD8 naive, and one plate was used for CD8 memory. To estimate repertoire size and how much clonotype sharing occurs between individuals, the study deeply sequenced the blood TCR repertoires of five or six healthy adults. Different laboratories and diverse techniques were used to prepare libraries and sequence TCR repertoires, to increase sequencing depth and limit assay-specific biases. Per donor, leukapheresis produced somewhere between about 0.9 and 9 billion PBMCs.

Paper-wide results and their limitations: Because the study included only a small number of donors, the genetic and exposure-history diversity represented was limited. Based on pairwise subsampling, the degree of clonotype sharing among donors was expected to be affected by sequencing depth. Rarefaction of sorted-subset datasets indicated incomplete sequencing despite the large sequencing depth. Clonotypes shared by all four sorted-subset donors showed higher generation probabilities than non-shared clonotypes. Larger estimated clonotype richness was generally found for naive subsets than for memory subsets. When several donors were compared, the shared fraction of clonotypes was 5% to 6.5% for naive CD4, 3.5% to 4% for naive CD8, roughly 2.5% for memory CD4, and around 0.4% for memory CD8. Sampling was restricted to blood, and TCR repertoires in tissue are likely to differ from TCR repertoires in blood.

CD8 naive samples were CD45RO-negative cells positively selected for CCR7, giving a CD45RA+CCR7+ population that excluded TemRA cells. The donors were healthy, HIV-negative adults who had no recently reported acute infections or vaccinations. Only Caucasian adults living in Nashville, Tennessee, USA were represented among the donors. Blood was collected by leukapheresis, and PBMCs were isolated by Ficoll-Histopaque density gradient centrifugation and then cryopreserved in liquid nitrogen vapor phase. Analytical flow cytometry was used to check the purity and quantity of every magnetically sorted T cell population. Genomic DNA was isolated from each sorted fraction and quantified by UV absorbance on a Nanodrop 2000c. For this clone: The antigen it binds to is not known. Base quality data are lacking; no much larger clone is found one base away.

The junction carries 16 bases between V and J, which are trimmed by 4 bases and 3 bases respectively. There are 16 amino acids in the CDR3, from cysteine to phenylalanine inclusive. Left in the record is the CDR3 DNA by itself, 48 bases read in frame from the first base. The germline V gene sets CDR1 to SGHAT and CDR2 to FQNNGV. Using the deep immunoSEQ assay, TCR CDR3 regions were amplified from genomic DNA by multiplex PCR. Extracted genomic DNA from each cell subset was distributed evenly across all wells of several immunoSEQ 96-well plates, and each plate was treated as a replicate. For sorted subsets, about 220 ng of genomic DNA, equivalent to tens of thousands of T cell genomes, went into each replicate PCR. The purified libraries were quantified using a Qubit 3.0 fluorometer, sized with a Bioanalyzer 2100, and then quantified again using the KAPA Library Quantification kit. Each immunoSEQ 96-well plate was sequenced on its own single-read 150-cycle Illumina NextSeq 550 flow cell. On the authors' methods: The immunoSEQ output contained only junctional sequences without quality scores, so filtering could not match that applied to full-length reads. Sequences were annotated with PyIR, a Python wrapper for IgBLAST v1.9, and V/J genes and CDR3 were assigned using IMGT germline references. Reads with weak V/J assignments (E-value above 1e-6), missing CDR3, stop codons, out-of-frame junctions, or ambiguous translated residues were removed. V3J clonotypes were defined as sequences sharing the same inferred V gene, J gene, and CDR3 amino acid sequence. Percentage overlap between repertoires was computed as shared unique clonotypes divided by the size of the smaller repertoire. Three approaches were used to assess repertoire richness: RTK rarefaction, the Chao1 estimator, and Recon v2.1 estimates of unobserved clonotypes. Generation probabilities for all TCRbeta clonotypes obtained by the gDNA method from a handful of donors were computed using OLGA. TCRdb holds this immuneACCESS table with in-frame rearrangements only. Some clones are missing; in checked studies, unresolved V genes explain under half, and the rest has no known cause. V, J and clone size are taken as reported in that table, and D and trimming were inferred from the DNA itself. A total of approximately 740,000 clones appear in this sample, about 92% of them only once. The ten largest clones capture around 24% of the sample.

This clonotype was obtained from a man aged 25-40 years in good health. The sequence is built from TRBV11-2 and TRBJ2-1, with a tentative D gene TRBD2 over 6 matching bases. The sample comprised naive CD8+ T cells sorted from blood. Interpreted using the paper, the cell subset or site label stands for: CD45RA+CCR7+. The nucleotide sequence reads TGTGCCAGCAGCTCCGCTAGCGTCGGACACTACAATGAGCAGTTCTTC. Translated, this gives CASSSASVGHYNEQFF.